Following are 9 T cell receptor beta chains from one sample sequenced in a study of cytomegalovirus exposure and HLA in healthy donors. Primers: 60 Vbeta forward and 13 Jbeta reverse. TCRdb's copy holds only in-frame clones and misses some; the assay was immunoSEQ multiplex PCR. Here the sample spans more than 150,000 clones, roughly 80% being singletons. What was sequenced was PBMCs. The receptors here all came from a man aged 35 to 55 in good health and CMV-seropositive.

V usage is TRBV6-1 and J usage is TRBJ2-5, with D hard to call. Germline V gene lookup returns CDR1 MNHNS and CDR2 SASEGT. The CDR3 loop spans 14 amino acids. The V gene lost 6 bases and the J gene lost 5 bases, with 16 bases spanning the gap. The DNA for the CDR3 is TGTGCCAGCAGGGCCCGTTCCGTTACGGAGACCCAGTACTTC. Protein: CASRARSVTETQYF.

This chain connects TRBV7-2 to TRBJ1-1; D might be TRBD1 (6 bases). Germline V gene lookup returns CDR1 SGHTA and CDR2 FQGNSA. This CDR3 contains 14 residues. V was trimmed by 8 bases and J by 11 bases, leaving 24 bases between them. The CDR3 sequence is CASRGGAGGGWAFF. The CDR3 DNA is TGTGCCAGCCGGGGTGGCGCGGGCGGGGGCTGGGCTTTCTTT.

This sequence joins TRBV7-2 and TRBJ1-1; tentatively, D is TRBD1 (6 bases). This CDR3 comprises 14 residues. Germline CDR1 is SGHTA and CDR2 is FQGNSA. The V and J ends lost 5 bases and 0 bases respectively, with 10 bases between them. In DNA form, the CDR3 reads TGTGCCAGCAGCCCCGACAGGATGAACACTGAAGCTTTCTTT. This sequence encodes CASSPDRMNTEAFF.

The sample holds a few counts of this clone. The V gene is TRBV19, the J gene TRBJ2-7, with D possibly being TRBD2 (6 bases). Looked up from germline, CDR1 is LNHDA and CDR2 is SQIVND (reference sequence). CDR3 length: 16 amino acids. V was shortened by 6 bases and J by 5 bases, with 23 bases between the two germline ends. The CDR3 here is CASRPRRGRVNDEQYF. The CDR3 bases are TGTGCCAGTAGACCAAGGAGGGGAAGGGTCAACGACGAGCAGTACTTC.

V and J are TRBV30 and TRBJ2-7; 11 nucleotides align to TRBD1. Germline V gene sequence: CDR1 GTSNPN, CDR2 SVGIG (reference sequence). The CDR3 contains 14 residues. V trimming: 6 bases; J trimming: 9 bases; junction bases outside the gene matches: 13. The CDR3 protein is CACRKPGQGGGQYF. The CDR3 coding sequence is TGTGCCTGCCGGAAACCGGGACAGGGGGGAGGGCAGTACTTC.

Notes on this clone: Sequence at one end of the junction differs from germline and may be a read error. This chain links TRBV7-9 with TRBJ1-2; 9 bases are a match to TRBD1. CDR3 length: 15 residues. Germline lookup yields CDR1 SEHNR and CDR2 FQNEAQ (reference sequence). CDR3 in amino acids: CSSSLGGTGTGGYTF. CDR3 nucleotides: TGTTCCAGCAGCCTCGGGGGGACAGGGACGGGTGGCTACACCTTC.

The CDR3 loop reads CASSLKLAGGFEQYF. The CDR3 bases are TGCGCCAGCAGCTTGAAATTAGCAGGGGGCTTCGAGCAGTACTTC. This sequence joins TRBV5-1 and TRBJ2-5, with TRBD1 matching 8 bases. The J call is doubtful: the DNA matches TRBJ2-7 better. Germline V gene sequence: CDR1 SGHRS, CDR2 YFSETQ. The CDR3 is 15 amino acids.

The V and J genes are TRBV2 and TRBJ1-1; a weak D match, TRBD1 (5 bases). The CDR3 contains 13 residues. CDR1 SNHLY and CDR2 FYNNEI come from the germline V gene. V was shortened by 3 bases and J by 5 bases, with 10 bases between the two germline ends. CDR3 bases: TGTGCCAGCAGTGAGCGGGGACGGACTGAAGCTTTCTTT. Residues: CASSERGRTEAFF.

The V gene is TRBV25-1, the J gene TRBJ2-5, with D possibly being TRBD2 (6 bases). CDR1 and CDR2 from the germline V gene are MGHDK and SYGVNS. This CDR3 is built from 17 residues. The ends were cut back, 7 bases at V and 1 base at J, with 22 bases in the middle. The CDR3 sequence is CASNLNKRAHLQETQYF. CDR3 DNA sequence: TGTGCCAGCAACCTGAACAAGCGGGCCCACCTCCAAGAGACCCAGTACTTC.